These T cell receptor beta chains were read from a single sample in a study of cytomegalovirus exposure and HLA in healthy donors. Assay used: immunoSEQ multiplex PCR; TCRdb lists only in-frame clones, some missing. The sample carries some 110,000 clones, approximately 88% recorded once. Material: PBMCs. Receptors were obtained from a man aged 18 to 30 in good health and CMV-seronegative. Each CDR3 is given without its conserved first and last residue.

V: TRBV20-1
J: TRBJ1-1
CDR3: SARETGEAF

V: TRBV19
J: TRBJ2-7
CDR3: ASSTQDRGYEQY

V: TRBV5-1
J: TRBJ2-7
CDR3: ASRLAGGYEQY

V: TRBV5-1
J: TRBJ1-3
CDR3: ASSLSGGNTIY

V: TRBV5-1
J: TRBJ1-1
CDR3: ASSLGGRTEAF

V: TRBV5-4
J: TRBJ2-7
CDR3: ASSSAWDRGVHEQY

V: TRBV29-1
J: TRBJ1-4
CDR3: SVVPPGSDEKLF

V: TRBV2
J: TRBJ2-7
CDR3: ASSETETYYEQY

V: TRBV7-7
J: TRBJ2-2
CDR3: ASSSGQPGNTGELF

V: TRBV20-1
J: TRBJ1-2
CDR3: SHLGGYGYT

V: TRBV6-1
J: TRBJ2-7
CDR3: ASRILVEQY

V: TRBV7-9
J: TRBJ2-1
CDR3: ASSLRPGLAGVNEQF

V: TRBV28
J: TRBJ2-6
CDR3: ASSQRGPTSLSGANVLT

V: TRBV5-1
J: TRBJ1-5
CDR3: ASSAGTGEDQPQH

V: TRBV7-9
J: TRBJ1-1
CDR3: ASSWAGEVGNTEAF

V: TRBV21-1
J: TRBJ2-3
CDR3: ASGPPRPSRETNTQY

V: TRBV11-3
J: TRBJ1-1
CDR3: ASSWAWMNTEAF

V: TRBV7-8
J: TRBJ1-1
CDR3: ASSFWGGGEAEAF

V: TRBV5-4
J: TRBJ2-3
CDR3: ASSGTGGDTQY

V: TRBV19
J: TRBJ1-5
CDR3: ASSTTRQGNQPQH

V: TRBV5-1
J: TRBJ2-5
CDR3: ASSQAQGAWETQY

V: TRBV5-1
J: TRBJ2-2
CDR3: ASSFGAEYPPGELF

V: TRBV9
J: TRBJ2-1
CDR3: ASSAHRGNEQF

V: TRBV27
J: TRBJ2-7
CDR3: ASRVGQGGSYEQY

V: TRBV7-2
J: TRBJ1-2
CDR3: ASSLAAGVKGGYT

V: TRBV28
J: TRBJ2-7
CDR3: AIQQAYEQY

V: TRBV5-4
J: TRBJ2-7
CDR3: ASSLVVAGSYEQY

V: TRBV28
J: TRBJ1-1
CDR3: ATDNRVNTEAF

V: TRBV6-5
J: TRBJ2-7
CDR3: ASSYSTSSYEQY

V: TRBV19
J: TRBJ1-5
CDR3: ASSIGTGGNQPQH

V: TRBV28
J: TRBJ2-1
CDR3: ASSLRDSEFDEQF

V: TRBV5-1
J: TRBJ2-3
CDR3: ASSLATAPLAQY

V: TRBV10-1
J: TRBJ1-5
CDR3: ASSECTGSGQGEHQPQH

V: TRBV6-5
J: TRBJ2-1
CDR3: ASSSGTSGYNEQF

V: TRBV2
J: TRBJ1-5
CDR3: ASTLGQGRQPQH

V: TRBV11-2
J: TRBJ1-2
CDR3: ASSPRDIYGYT

V: TRBV7-9
J: TRBJ1-1
CDR3: ASSDFSTGMIREAF

V: TRBV7-9
J: TRBJ1-1
CDR3: ASSQGFTEAF

V: TRBV10-2
J: TRBJ1-2
CDR3: ASSENNRNYGYT

V: TRBV28
J: TRBJ2-2
CDR3: ASSFRGWTGELF

V: TRBV6-6
J: TRBJ1-5
CDR3: ASSLDRENQPQH

V: TRBV5-1
J: TRBJ2-6
CDR3: ASSPDRVGANVLT

V: TRBV5-1
J: TRBJ2-1
CDR3: ASSLSTSGRAHEQF

V: TRBV6-1
J: TRBJ2-2
CDR3: ASIVLEMPGELF

V: TRBV4-1
J: TRBJ1-1
CDR3: ASSRQVNTEAF

V: TRBV11-2
J: TRBJ1-2
CDR3: ASRRSGTVNGYT

V: TRBV11-2
J: TRBJ2-7
CDR3: ASLSSGVRDEQY

V: TRBV10-2
J: TRBJ1-5
CDR3: ASSVLASNQPQH

V: TRBV7-6
J: TRBJ2-7
CDR3: ASSNRTGGVSYEQY

V: TRBV6-5
J: TRBJ1-2
CDR3: ASRPGTSNGYT

V: TRBV2
J: TRBJ1-2
CDR3: ASGNRKNYGYT

V: TRBV25-1
J: TRBJ1-5
CDR3: ASSELAGQPQH

V: TRBV18
J: TRBJ1-2
CDR3: ASSPLGQGGYT